The 32 T cell receptor beta chains presented below share a single source sample, sequenced in a study of cytomegalovirus exposure and HLA in healthy donors. Sequencing used immunoSEQ multiplex PCR; TCRdb keeps in-frame clones, though not all of them. The sample carries over 200,000 clones, about 91% recorded once. Sequences were obtained from PBMCs. Source of these receptors: a woman aged 18-35 years in good health and CMV-seronegative.

The chain carries TRBV29-1 and TRBJ2-1; D not certain. The germline gives CDR1 SQVTM, CDR2 ANQGSEA. V was shortened by 4 bases and J by 0 bases, with 7 bases between the two germline ends. The CDR3 length is 13 residues. In DNA form, the CDR3 reads TGCAGCGTTGTTCCGAGCTCCTACAATGAGCAGTTCTTC. Protein sequence: CSVVPSSYNEQFF.

The chain combines TRBV10-3 with TRBJ1-2; tentative D call: TRBD1 (6 bases). Trimming took off 7 bases at V and 0 bases at J, with 12 bases between the two ends. The CDR3 sequence is 14 residues long. Germline V gene sequence: CDR1 ENHRY, CDR2 SYGVKD. The CDR3 DNA sequence: TGTGCCATCACCACAGGGATCACTAACTATGGCTACACCTTC. Encoded protein: CAITTGITNYGYTF.

This clone showed up just once. V is TRBV15 and J is TRBJ2-3; maybe TRBD2 (6 bases). The CDR3 contains 16 residues. Trimming cost V 1 base and J 0 bases, with 11 bases left between them. In germline, CDR1 is LNHNV, CDR2 YYDKDF (reference sequence). The CDR3 protein is CATSRGLGFSTDTQYF. CDR3 bases: TGTGCCACCAGCAGAGGACTAGGTTTTAGCACAGATACGCAGTATTTT.

The chain has TRBV13 and TRBJ2-2; perhaps TRBD2 as D (6 bases). CDR1 is PRHDT, CDR2 FYEKMQ, per germline (reference sequence). The CDR3 has 15 residues. V was pared by 3 bases and J by 4 bases, with 12 bases between. The CDR3 protein is CASSFRREFTGELFF. In DNA, the CDR3 is TGTGCCAGCAGCTTCCGGCGGGAATTCACCGGGGAGCTGTTTTTT. Filled out from reference TRBV13 and TRBJ2-2, the complete variable domain reads AAGVIQSPRHLIKEKRETATLKCYPIPRHDTVYWYQQGPGQDPQFLISFYEKMQSDKGSIPDRFSAQQFSDYHSELNMSSLELGDSALYFCASSFRREFTGELFFGEGSRLTVL.

The chain uses TRBV6-1 and TRBJ2-1; 9 nucleotides align to TRBD1. Germline-derived CDR1 and CDR2 are MNHNS and SASEGT. CDR3 length equals 17 residues. V dropped 2 bases and J dropped 6; count of bases not matched to a gene: 11. CDR3 nucleotides: TGTGCCAGCAGTGAACAGACAGGGGGGACCTTTACCAATGAGCAGTTCTTC. Amino acid sequence: CASSEQTGGTFTNEQFF.

V and J are TRBV6-6 and TRBJ2-2; tentatively, D is TRBD1 (5 bases). Germline-derived CDR1 and CDR2 are MNHNY and SVGAGI (reference sequence). This CDR3 contains 10 residues. V was cut by 8 bases and J by 8 bases, with 6 bases left in between. CDR3: CASAGGELFF. In DNA, the CDR3 is TGTGCCAGCGCAGGGGGGGAGCTGTTTTTT.

This clone was observed once. The chain uses TRBV4-2 and TRBJ2-1, with 8 bases matching TRBD2. CDR3 size: 19 residues. The trim removed 0 bases at V and 1 base at J, leaving 11 bases unmatched. Germline values: CDR1 LGHNA, CDR2 YNFKEQ. CDR3 DNA sequence: TGTGCCAGCAGCCAAGACTACGCGGGAGGACTTAATTCCTACAATGAGCAGTTCTTC. Amino acids: CASSQDYAGGLNSYNEQFF.

The chain combines TRBV27 with TRBJ1-2; weak D call: TRBD1 (6 bases). The CDR3 has 13 amino acids. The V end was cut by 2 bases, the J end by 8 bases, with 12 bases between. Germline V lookup: CDR1 MNHEY, CDR2 SMNVEV (reference sequence). The CDR3 DNA is TGTGCCAGCAGTTTAAACAGGGTAGGAGGCTACACCTTC. Encoded protein: CASSLNRVGGYTF.

The V call is TRBV9, the J call TRBJ2-1, with 11 bases lining up with TRBD2. The CDR3 loop spans 22 amino acids. From germline, CDR1 is SGDLS and CDR2 YYNGEE. V dropped 3 bases and J dropped 4; count of bases not matched to a gene: 24. The CDR3 spells CASSGNHQKAERGLADYNEQFF. CDR3 in DNA: TGTGCCAGCAGCGGAAACCATCAAAAGGCTGAGAGGGGACTAGCGGATTACAATGAGCAGTTCTTC.

The chain joins TRBV2 to TRBJ1-1; D unclear. Looked up from germline, CDR1 is SNHLY and CDR2 is FYNNEI. V was trimmed by 2 bases and J by 3 bases, leaving 16 bases between them. This CDR3 comprises 16 residues. The CDR3 sequence: CASSESPRQPYTEAFF. Here the CDR3 DNA reads TGTGCCAGCAGTGAATCCCCTCGACAACCCTACACTGAAGCTTTCTTT.

The chain couples TRBV9 to TRBJ2-3, with a tentative D call TRBD1 (6 bases). This CDR3 contains 15 residues. The germline CDR1 and CDR2 sequences are SGDLS and YYNGEE. The ends were cut back, 4 bases at V and 0 bases at J, with 12 bases in the middle. The CDR3 DNA reads as TGTGCCAGCAGCCCAGGGGTCGCTAGCACAGATACGCAGTATTTT. This gives the protein CASSPGVASTDTQYF.

The V and J genes are TRBV6-5 and TRBJ1-4; D uncertain. Looked up from germline, CDR1 is MNHEY and CDR2 is SVGAGI. V lost 6 bases, J lost 8 bases, and 13 bases lay in between. This CDR3 is 13 amino acids long. CDR3 amino acids: CASSNDIGEKLFF. In DNA form, the CDR3 reads TGTGCCAGCAGCAACGACATTGGGGAAAAACTGTTTTTT.

The V gene is TRBV11-2, the J gene TRBJ2-1, with a tentative D call TRBD2 (5 bases). This CDR3 contains 15 residues. The V end lost 3 bases, the J end lost 2 bases, and 11 bases lay between the germline ends. Germline CDR1 reads SGHAT; CDR2 reads FQNNGV. CDR3 in amino acids: CASSLQRDTYNEQFF. The CDR3 DNA reads TGTGCCAGCAGCTTGCAACGGGATACCTACAATGAGCAGTTCTTC.

This chain uses TRBV7-9 with TRBJ2-1; D is possibly TRBD2 (6 bases). V lost 5 bases, J lost 0 bases, and 14 bases lay in between. CDR3 size: 16 residues. Germline CDR1 reads SEHNR; CDR2 reads FQNEAQ (reference sequence). The CDR3 is CASSRNPGDSYNEQFF. The CDR3 DNA reads as TGTGCCAGCAGCCGGAACCCGGGGGACTCCTACAATGAGCAGTTCTTC.

The chain couples TRBV2 to TRBJ2-4, with 8 bases that match TRBD2. J gave up 0 bases and V 4 bases, and 14 bases lay outside the gene matches. Germline V gene sequence: CDR1 SNHLY, CDR2 FYNNEI. The CDR3 loop spans 19 amino acids. CDR3 bases: TGTGCCAGCAGTGTCCGCCGGGAGGGTCTGGGGGGAGCCAAAAACATTCAGTACTTC. This sequence encodes CASSVRREGLGGAKNIQYF.

The table lists this clone with a few counts. The chain combines TRBV2 with TRBJ1-2; 9 bases are a match to TRBD1. Germline V gene sequence: CDR1 SNHLY, CDR2 FYNNEI. The CDR3 loop spans 12 amino acids. J gave up 7 bases and V 6 bases, and 3 bases lay outside the gene matches. The CDR3 is CASRRDRAGYTF. As DNA, the CDR3 is TGTGCCAGCAGGCGGGACAGGGCTGGCTACACCTTC.

The CDR3 here is CASSQESSRSSYEQYF. The CDR3 DNA follows: TGCGCCAGCAGCCAAGAATCCTCGCGGAGCTCCTACGAGCAGTACTTC. The chain joins TRBV4-3 to TRBJ2-7; no reliable D call. The V and J ends lost 0 bases and 0 bases respectively, with 12 bases between them. The length of the CDR3 is 16 residues. Looked up from germline, CDR1 is LGHNA and CDR2 is YSLEER.

This clone was counted only a few times. J is TRBJ2-7 and V is TRBV19; TRBD1 matches 11 bases. Unmatched junction bases numbered 6, after V lost 6 bases and J lost 2 bases. The CDR3 extends over 15 amino acids. Germline assignment: CDR1 LNHDA and CDR2 SQIVND (reference sequence). CDR3 sequence reads: CASRGDRGDTYEQYF. The CDR3 coding sequence is TGTGCCAGTAGGGGGGACAGGGGGGATACCTACGAGCAGTACTTC.

The chain's CDR3 is CASSVLAGGGPYNEQFF. In DNA form, the CDR3 reads TGTGCCAGCAGCGTCCTAGCGGGAGGAGGCCCCTACAATGAGCAGTTCTTC. The V gene is TRBV9, the J gene TRBJ2-1; 11 bases are a match to TRBD2. This CDR3 has 17 residues. Germline V gene data show CDR1 as SGDLS and CDR2 as YYNGEE. Trimming at V came to 2 bases and at J to 2 bases, leaving 6 bases not matched to a gene.

The rearrangement uses TRBV30 and TRBJ2-7; no firm D call. The V gene's germline CDR1 is GTSNPN and CDR2 SVGIG (reference sequence). The CDR3 consists of 12 residues. Trimming took 3 bases from V and 3 from J, leaving 9 bases between them. Here the CDR3 reads CAWSPASYEQYF. CDR3 nucleotide sequence: TGTGCCTGGAGCCCAGCGAGCTACGAGCAGTACTTC. Looking up the rest from reference TRBV30 and TRBJ2-7 gives the full variable domain: SQTIHQWPATLVQPVGSPLSLECTVEGTSNPNLYWYRQAAGRGLQLLFYSVGIGQISSEVPQNLSASRPQDRQFILSSKKLLLSDSGFYLCAWSPASYEQYFGPGTRLTVT.

The V gene is TRBV7-8, the J gene TRBJ1-1; D gene ambiguous. The CDR3 is made up of 15 amino acids. CDR1 SGHVS and CDR2 FQNEAQ come from the germline V gene. Trimming removed 3 bases from V and 2 bases from J, with 13 bases in between. The CDR3 region has the DNA TGTGCCAGCAGCTTCGAGGGAGCAGCTAACACTGAAGCTTTCTTT. This translates into CASSFEGAANTEAFF.

CDR3 loop: CASSTQQLSYNEQFF. As DNA, the CDR3 is TGTGCCAGCAGCACTCAACAGCTCTCCTACAATGAGCAGTTCTTC. The V call is TRBV7-9, the J call TRBJ2-1; D not certain. Per germline, CDR1 SEHNR and CDR2 FQNEAQ (reference sequence). This CDR3 spans 15 amino acids. V lost 5 bases and J 0 bases, leaving 11 bases between the germline ends.

The chain carries TRBV5-1 and TRBJ1-2, with 10 bases matching TRBD1. The CDR3 contains 14 residues. Trimming cost V 1 base and J 7 bases; bases outside gene matches: 4. CDR1 is SGHRS and CDR2 is YFSETQ in the germline V gene. This CDR3 is CASSLSGQGFGYTF. CDR3 coding DNA: TGCGCCAGCAGCTTGTCGGGACAGGGGTTTGGCTACACCTTC.

The genes are TRBV5-4 and TRBJ1-1; D is unclear. Germline CDR1 SGHNT, CDR2 YYREEE (reference sequence). Trimming left V 0 bases short and J 3 bases short, with 12 bases between. The CDR3 spans 15 residues. The CDR3 nucleotides read TGTGCCAGCAGCTTGGGAGGGAAGGTCTACACTGAAGCTTTCTTT. This sequence encodes CASSLGGKVYTEAFF.

The genes are TRBV9 and TRBJ1-1; D gene unclear. Trimming stripped 1 base from V and 4 bases from J, with 8 bases between. The CDR3 consists of 13 residues. From germline, CDR1 is SGDLS and CDR2 YYNGEE. As DNA, the CDR3 is TGTGCCAGCAGCGTACGGGTATCCACTGAAGCTTTCTTT. Protein: CASSVRVSTEAFF.

CDR3 coding DNA: TGCGCCAGCAGCTTGGGGGGACTAGCGGGACCCCAAGAGACCCAGTACTTC. It yields the protein CASSLGGLAGPQETQYF. This sequence joins TRBV5-1 and TRBJ2-5; 13 bases map to TRBD2. The V and J ends lost 0 bases and 1 base, in that order; junction bases with no gene match: 3. This CDR3 is 17 amino acids long. Germline CDR1 and CDR2: SGHRS and YFSETQ.

This CDR3 reads CASSQGRSTGELFF. As DNA, the CDR3 is TGCGCCAGCAGCCAAGGCCGTTCGACTGGGGAGCTGTTTTTT. The chain joins TRBV4-3 to TRBJ2-2; D is unresolved. This CDR3 is 14 amino acids long. V lost 1 base, J lost 8 bases, and 11 bases lay in between. The germline V gene encodes CDR1 LGHNA and CDR2 YSLEER.

The rearrangement joins TRBV18 to TRBJ2-3, with D unresolved. With 5 bases removed from V and 0 bases from J, the gap between germline ends came to 21 bases. CDR3 length equals 18 residues. Germline V gives CDR1 KGHSH, CDR2 LQKENI. In DNA, the CDR3 is TGTGCCAGCTCAGCCAACCCCTTCGGTACTCTAAGCACAGATACGCAGTATTTT. Protein product: CASSANPFGTLSTDTQYF.

The J gene is TRBJ1-2, the V gene TRBV11-2, with TRBD1 matching over 9 bases. The CDR3 consists of 16 residues. The V gene's germline CDR1 is SGHAT and CDR2 FQNNGV. V lost 5 bases, J lost 7 bases, and 14 bases stayed unmatched. CDR3 DNA sequence: TGTGCCAGCAGCCCGAGGACCGGGACAGGGACTGCTGGCTACACCTTC. Protein: CASSPRTGTGTAGYTF.

This clone was seen just once. The rearrangement links TRBV4-2 to TRBJ2-7; 8 bases match TRBD2. This CDR3 has 15 amino acids. Germline CDR1 and CDR2: LGHNA and YNFKEQ. J gave up 6 bases and V 0 bases, and 7 bases lay outside the gene matches. The CDR3 spells CASSQDGTRGGEQYF. CDR3 sequence (DNA): TGTGCCAGCAGCCAAGACGGGACTAGGGGAGGCGAGCAGTACTTC.

The chain has TRBV5-1 and TRBJ2-6; D is undetermined. V shed 5 bases and J shed 1 base, with 7 bases lying between them. The CDR3 consists of 14 residues. In germline, CDR1 is SGHRS, CDR2 YFSETQ. The DNA of the CDR3 is TGCGCCAGCAGGCAGAATTCTGGGGCCAACGTCCTGACTTTC. Its protein is CASRQNSGANVLTF.

The chain couples TRBV5-4 to TRBJ1-2; the D gene is possibly TRBD1 (5 bases). With 3 bases removed from V and 5 bases from J, the gap between germline ends came to 20 bases. The germline CDR1 and CDR2 sequences are SGHNT and YYREEE (reference sequence). CDR3 length equals 16 residues. CDR3 amino acids: CASSSPSDRGGYGYTF. CDR3 DNA sequence: TGTGCCAGCAGCTCCCCCTCCGATCGGGGGGGGTATGGCTACACCTTC.